This TCR beta chain was sequenced during a study of pediatric ulcerative colitis. Study summary: Seven or eight patients showed pancolitis and two showed left-sided colitis.

The count of this clone is one. Its antigen is still unknown. The V end lost 2 bases, the J end lost 1 base, and 2 bases lay between the germline ends. This CDR3 has 12 residues. From germline, CDR1 is SNHLY and CDR2 FYNNEI. Notes on the study in general: Compared with controls, ulcerative colitis showed greater blood-rectum clone sharing. Rectal repertoires separated controls, mild-moderate and acute severe colitis.

One to two pinch biopsies were taken from the rectum during colonoscopy. The assay was run at survey level. Sequencing used immunoSEQ multiplex PCR; TCRdb keeps in-frame clones, though not all of them. The sample includes about 22,000 clones, about 65% of them seen just once. The sample consisted of gut tissue. The sequence came from a boy between 10 and 17 years old with severe ulcerative colitis. The chain combines TRBV2 with TRBJ1-1, with D unresolved. CDR3 nucleotide sequence: TGTGCCAGCAGTGAAACGAACACTGAAGCTTTCTTT. It encodes CASSETNTEAFF.